This T cell receptor beta chain stems from a study of Graves' ophthalmopathy and Graves' hyperthyroidism. Whole-study context: The study drew peripheral blood at initial diagnosis, before any treatment.

Germline lookup yields CDR1 SNHLY and CDR2 FYNNEI. The trim removed 2 bases at V and 5 bases at J, leaving 9 bases unmatched. The CDR3 spans 16 residues. Amplifying from RNA transcripts, the study obtained TCR beta CDR3 regions. First-round RT-PCR used HTBI primers; second-round multiplex PCR followed. Each CDR3 protein gets one entry after TCRdb re-called the multiplex PCR reads with MiXCR. The sample comprises about 400,000 distinct CDR3 sequences, 18% of which are singletons, and roughly 1.5% rests with the top ten. Enrollment excluded any patients with other autoimmune diseases, uncontrolled infections, pregnancy or lactation. This clonotype has a count of ten or more.

The V gene is TRBV2, the J gene TRBJ1-2; 9 nucleotides match TRBD1. Source material: peripheral blood. The source of this sequence is a woman between 18 and 29 years old with Graves' ophthalmopathy. This CDR3 reads CASSETGGTSSYGYTF. The CDR3 DNA follows: TGTGCCAGCAGTGAAACAGGGGGCACGTCTTCATATGGCTACACCTTC.